These 7 T cell receptor beta chains share one sample of origin, sequenced in a study of T cells in Graves' hyperthyroidism and ophthalmopathy. What was amplified from RNA transcripts were TCR beta CDR3 regions. Primed by the HTBI set, a first-round RT-PCR was run on the TCR CDR3. MiXCR, run by TCRdb on the multiplex PCR reads, gives a single entry per CDR3 protein. There are more than 300,000 distinct CDR3 sequences in the sample; less than 20% occur only once, and less than 45% lies in the top ten. The sequenced sample was blood. The source of these receptors is a young man with Graves' ophthalmopathy.

On this clonotype itself: This may stem from a read error, because a much larger clone lies one nucleotide away. This chain uses TRBV6-9 with TRBJ2-7; 7 nucleotides match TRBD2. V gave up 4 bases and J gave up 0 bases; unmatched junction bases: 12. In germline, CDR1 is MNHGY, CDR2 SVAAGI. The CDR3 totals 17 residues. This CDR3 is CASSSTVSLAASYEQYF. The CDR3 nucleotides are TGTGCCAGCAGTTCGACAGTTTCTCTAGCGGCCTCCTACGAGCAGTACTTC.

In this sample, this clonotype turned up many times. V usage is TRBV20-1 and J usage is TRBJ1-1; 7 positions match TRBD1. Germline V gene sequence: CDR1 DFQATT, CDR2 SNEGSKA (reference sequence). Trimming took 6 bases from V and 5 from J; bases not matched to a gene: 6. The CDR3 has 12 amino acids. Here the CDR3 reads CSAPETGTEAFF. Written as DNA, the CDR3 is TGCAGTGCCCCTGAGACAGGGACTGAAGCTTTCTTT.

This clonotype showed up many times. The chain carries TRBV12-3 or TRBV12-4 and TRBJ1-2; 8 positions match TRBD1. J lost 7 bases, V lost 5 bases, and 15 bases had no gene match. The CDR3 extends over 16 amino acids. CDR3 in amino acids: CASSPDGTTGGAGYTF. In nucleotides, the CDR3 is TGTGCCAGCAGTCCGGACGGGACCACAGGGGGGGCTGGCTACACCTTC.

This clonotype was recorded many times. The rearrangement uses TRBV18 and TRBJ1-1; tentative D call: TRBD1 (5 bases). From germline, CDR1 is KGHSH and CDR2 LQKENI. Trimming took off 11 bases at V and 1 base at J, with 17 bases between the two ends. CDR3 length: 14 amino acids. The CDR3 protein is CAVRDPGRNTEAFF. CDR3 sequence (DNA): TGTGCCGTACGGGACCCAGGCAGGAACACTGAAGCTTTCTTT.

This sequence joins TRBV19 and TRBJ2-2; 8 positions agree with TRBD1. Germline assignment: CDR1 LNHDA and CDR2 SQIVND (reference sequence). The ends lost 2 bases at V and 5 bases at J; junction bases unmatched: 4. There are 15 residues in the CDR3. CDR3 sequence: CASSIQGAQTGELFF. DNA of the CDR3: TGTGCCAGTAGTATACAGGGGGCGCAAACCGGGGAGCTGTTTTTT.

The gene calls are TRBV5-1 and TRBJ2-2; D not resolved. V was cut by 4 bases and J by 1 base, with 8 bases left in between. Germline CDR1 and CDR2: SGHRS and YFSETQ. The CDR3 is 14 amino acids. The CDR3 reads CASSVPVNTGELFF. The DNA for the CDR3 is TGCGCCAGCAGCGTTCCAGTGAACACCGGGGAGCTGTTTTTT.

This clonotype was recorded many times. CDR3 bases: TGTGCCAGCAGCCAAGATAGGGGAAGACTTTCACCCCTCCACTTT. It is translated as CASSQDRGRLSPLHF. The chain combines TRBV3-1 with TRBJ1-6; possible D gene TRBD1, 5 bases. Germline loops: CDR1 LGHDT, CDR2 YNNKEL (reference sequence). The germline V and J ends were trimmed by 0 bases and 9 bases, with 12 bases remaining between them. CDR3 length: 15 amino acids.